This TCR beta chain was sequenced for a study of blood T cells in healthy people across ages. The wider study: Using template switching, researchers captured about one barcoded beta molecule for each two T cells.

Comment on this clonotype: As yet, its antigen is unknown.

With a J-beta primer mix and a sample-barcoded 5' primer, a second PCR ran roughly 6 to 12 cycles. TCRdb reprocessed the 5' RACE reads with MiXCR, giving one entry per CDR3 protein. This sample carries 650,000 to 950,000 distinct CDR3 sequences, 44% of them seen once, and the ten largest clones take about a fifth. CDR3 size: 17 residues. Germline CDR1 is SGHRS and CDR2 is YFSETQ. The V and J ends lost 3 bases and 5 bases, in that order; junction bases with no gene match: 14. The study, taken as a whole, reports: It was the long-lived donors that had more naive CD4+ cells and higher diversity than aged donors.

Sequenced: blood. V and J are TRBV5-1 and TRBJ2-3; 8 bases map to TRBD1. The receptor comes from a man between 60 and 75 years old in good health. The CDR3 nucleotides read TGCGCCAGCAGCTCGCTCCAGGGGGATGGGACAGGAGATACGCAGTATTTT. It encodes CASSSLQGDGTGDTQYF.